This T cell receptor (beta chain) originates from a study of T cell clones after liver transplantation. Across the whole study: Third-party-reactive TCRbeta sequences from pre-transplant mixed lymphocyte reactions served as antigen-independent comparators. Apart from a few HCV-positive recipients, transplants were for non-autoimmune, non-viral reasons. The study, taken as a whole, reports: Circulating graft-donor-reactive CD4 TCRbeta sequences fell significantly post-transplant in 5 of 8 subjects.

Germline V CDR1 and CDR2: SGHRS, YFSETQ. V lost 7 bases and J lost 1; bases outside the gene matches: 4. This CDR3 contains 13 residues. TCRdb keeps only in-frame clones here, not all; method: immunoSEQ multiplex PCR. The table includes around 20,000 clones, 88% detected once. On this clone: Its antigen is currently unknown.

The sequence derives from a human donor who received a liver transplant. Sequenced here: CD8+ T cells from blood, sampled before liver transplant. The V and J genes are TRBV5-1 and TRBJ1-1; 7 positions match TRBD1. CDR3 nucleotides: TGCGCCAGCGGGAGACAGGGGAACACTGAAGCTTTCTTT. This codes for CASGRQGNTEAFF.